Listed here are 3 T cell receptor beta chains from one sample, sequenced in a study of cytomegalovirus exposure and HLA in healthy donors. Primers for the PCR totalled 60 Vbeta and 13 Jbeta. The data were produced by immunoSEQ multiplex PCR, yet TCRdb's version contains in-frame clones alone and is incomplete. This table holds over 65,000 clones, around 75% found once. The sample taken for sequencing was PBMCs. The receptors originated from a woman between 40 and 50 years old in good health and CMV-seropositive.

This clone showed up just a few times. The chain recombines TRBV5-1 with TRBJ2-5; D is undetermined. With 4 bases removed from V and 3 bases from J, the gap between germline ends came to 7 bases. Germline V gene sequence: CDR1 SGHRS, CDR2 YFSETQ. The CDR3 loop spans 12 amino acids. The CDR3 loop is CASSRVEETQYF. CDR3 coding DNA: TGCGCCAGCAGCCGGGTGGAAGAGACCCAGTACTTC.

This clone was detected a few times. The genes are TRBV2 and TRBJ1-1; the D gene is possibly TRBD1 (6 bases). CDR3 size: 14 residues. Trimming stripped 6 bases from V and 1 base from J, with 12 bases between. Germline V gene sequence: CDR1 SNHLY, CDR2 FYNNEI. The CDR3 DNA reads TGTGCCAGCAGAGCGGGACACTCGAACACTGAAGCTTTCTTT. It specifies CASRAGHSNTEAFF.

This rearrangement joins TRBV4-3 to TRBJ2-6; D perhaps matches TRBD1 (6 bases). Trimming took 8 bases from V and 0 from J, leaving 11 bases between them. The germline V gene encodes CDR1 LGHNA and CDR2 YSLEER. The CDR3 runs 15 residues. CDR3 loop: CASSDSSSGANVLTF. The CDR3 DNA follows: TGCGCCAGCTCGGACAGCTCCTCTGGGGCCAACGTCCTGACTTTC.